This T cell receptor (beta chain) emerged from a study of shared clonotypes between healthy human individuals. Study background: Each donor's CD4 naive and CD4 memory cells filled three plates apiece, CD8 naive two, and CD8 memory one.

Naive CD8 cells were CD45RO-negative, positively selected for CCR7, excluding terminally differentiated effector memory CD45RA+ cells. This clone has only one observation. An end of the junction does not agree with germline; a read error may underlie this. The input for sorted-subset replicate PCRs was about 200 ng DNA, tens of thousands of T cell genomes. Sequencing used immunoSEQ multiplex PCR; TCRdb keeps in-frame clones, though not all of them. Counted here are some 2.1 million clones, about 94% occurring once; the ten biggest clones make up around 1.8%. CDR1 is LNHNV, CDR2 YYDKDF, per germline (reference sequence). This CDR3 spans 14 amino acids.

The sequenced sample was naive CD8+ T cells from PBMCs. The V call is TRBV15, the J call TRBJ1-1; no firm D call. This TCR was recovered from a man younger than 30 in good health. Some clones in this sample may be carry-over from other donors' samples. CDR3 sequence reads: CATSREIGNTEAFF. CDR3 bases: TGTGCCACCAGCCGAGAGATCGGTAACACTGAAGCTTTCTTT.